This T cell receptor beta chain was profiled in a study of blood T cells in healthy people across ages. Donors ranged from about 6 to 95 years old and were healthy Caucasians in Russia. The germline CDR1 and CDR2 sequences are MNHEY and SMNVEV (reference sequence). Trimming cost V 2 bases and J 6 bases, with 11 bases left between them. This CDR3 has 14 residues. Study-wide points: Not knowing donor CMV status may have confounded expanded clonotype changes.

This clonotype was seen a few times. The antigen is unknown. The authors ran a second PCR of roughly 7 to 11 cycles using a sample-barcoded 5' primer and a J-beta primer mix. One entry per CDR3 protein, called by TCRdb with MiXCR from the 5' RACE reads. The sample lists 550,000 to 800,000 distinct CDR3 sequences, around 20% occurring once. The rearrangement joins TRBV27 to TRBJ2-1; no firm D call. The TCR originated in a man between 65 and 85 years old in good health. Sequencing was done on a sample of blood. The CDR3 DNA follows: TGTGCCAGCAGTTTAATCGAGGCGTTCAATGAGCAGTTCTTC. Protein: CASSLIEAFNEQFF.